Shown below are 21 T cell receptor beta chains from a single sample sequenced in a study of shared clonotypes between healthy human individuals. The data were produced by immunoSEQ multiplex PCR, yet TCRdb's version contains in-frame clones alone and is incomplete. The repertoire consists of more than 900,000 clones, with 78% occurring once and the leading ten covering around 0.6%. Sequenced sample: memory CD4+ T cells from PBMCs. Stated subset: CD45RA-negative fraction. These receptors were collected from a man aged 18 to 29 in good health. Some clones in this sample may be carry-over from other donors' samples.

This clone came up once. The V call is TRBV28, the J call TRBJ2-7; 8 bases are shared with TRBD2. J was trimmed by 2 bases and V by 4 bases; bases with no gene match: 7. The germline V gene has CDR1 MDHEN and CDR2 SYDVKM. The CDR3 runs to 15 residues. In DNA form, the CDR3 reads TGTGCCAGCAGTTCGACCGCGGGGGGAGCCTACGAGCAGTACTTC. Translation gives CASSSTAGGAYEQYF.

The V and J genes are TRBV19 and TRBJ2-7; a weak D match, TRBD2 (6 bases). Germline CDR1 is LNHDA and CDR2 is SQIVND (reference sequence). The V and J ends lost 4 bases and 3 bases respectively, with 13 bases between them. This CDR3 region has 14 residues. The CDR3 nucleotides read TGTGCCAGTAGTAGAGCGGGTCTGCGCTACGAGCAGTACTTC. This sequence encodes CASSRAGLRYEQYF.

The chain recombines TRBV2 with TRBJ1-5; 7 bases agree with TRBD1. The CDR3 runs to 14 residues. Germline CDR1 and CDR2: SNHLY and FYNNEI. V lost 4 bases to trimming and J lost 4 bases; unmatched junction nucleotides: 4. CDR3 nucleotide sequence: TGTGCCAGCAGTGGACAGGGTAGTAATCAGCCCCAGCATTTT. Translating it yields CASSGQGSNQPQHF. The whole variable domain, filled in from reference TRBV2 and TRBJ1-5, reads EPEVTQTPSHQVTQMGQEVILRCVPISNHLYFYWYRQILGQKVEFLVSFYNNEISEKSEIFDDQFSVERPDGSNFTLKIRSTKLEDSAMYFCASSGQGSNQPQHFGDGTRLSIL.

This clone occurred once. The chain links TRBV11-2 to TRBJ2-1, with 9 bases aligning to TRBD1. This CDR3 has 12 residues. Germline CDR1 and CDR2: SGHAT and FQNNGV. V lost 0 bases, J lost 15 bases, and 3 bases stayed unmatched. For the CDR3, the DNA is TGTGCCAGCAGCTTAGAAGGGGGACAGGGGTTCTTC. Its translation: CASSLEGGQGFF.

The chain carries TRBV6-5 and TRBJ1-1, with a possible D match to TRBD1 (6 bases). CDR1 is MNHEY and CDR2 is SVGAGI in the germline V gene. This CDR3 has 15 amino acids. Trimming pared 10 bases from V and 0 bases from J, leaving 18 bases between. In nucleotides, the CDR3 is TGTGCCACCAAAGACAGGCCGTTTTTGAACACTGAAGCTTTCTTT. Translating it yields CATKDRPFLNTEAFF.

J is TRBJ1-5 and V is TRBV29-1, with D maybe TRBD1 (6 bases). The V end was cut by 6 bases, the J end by 7 bases, with 13 bases between. From germline, CDR1 is SQVTM and CDR2 ANQGSEA. The CDR3 is 12 amino acids. This chain's CDR3 is CSVGGGEQPQHF. Here the CDR3 DNA reads TGCAGCGTGGGGGGGGGCGAGCAGCCCCAGCATTTT.

The chain uses TRBV19 and TRBJ1-3, with 7 bases that match TRBD1. Looked up from germline, CDR1 is LNHDA and CDR2 is SQIVND (reference sequence). The J segment lost 0 bases and the V segment lost 5 bases, leaving 7 bases of the junction unmatched. CDR3 size: 16 residues. The CDR3 protein is CASSRQGAYSGNTIYF. For the CDR3, the DNA is TGTGCCAGTAGTCGACAGGGTGCGTACTCTGGAAACACCATATATTTT.

This clone was observed at least ten times. The chain has TRBV7-9 and TRBJ1-3; D ambiguous. This CDR3 region has 15 residues. V lost 5 bases and J 0 bases, leaving 11 bases between the germline ends. The V gene's germline CDR1 is SEHNR and CDR2 FQNEAQ (reference sequence). The CDR3 DNA reads TGTGCCAGCAGCCGTCCCGTAAGCTCTGGAAACACCATATATTTT. This gives the protein CASSRPVSSGNTIYF.

This clone was picked up a small number of times. The gene calls are TRBV11-2 and TRBJ1-1; possible D gene TRBD1, 5 bases. The CDR3 spans 14 residues. Trimming removed 5 bases from V and 3 bases from J, with 13 bases in between. The V gene's germline CDR1 is SGHAT and CDR2 FQNNGV. Here the CDR3 DNA reads TGTGCCAGCAGCGTCCCATGGGGGTACACTGAAGCTTTCTTT. Protein product: CASSVPWGYTEAFF.

A word on this clone: Since a far larger clone is one base different, this is likely a read error. This chain uses TRBV7-3 with TRBJ2-3, with D hard to call. The length of the CDR3 is 13 residues. Trimming removed 4 bases at V and 0 bases at J, with 5 bases between. Germline V gene sequence: CDR1 SGHTA, CDR2 FQGTGA. The CDR3 DNA reads as TGTGCCAGCAGCTCCGACAGCACAGATACGCAGTATTTT. Translated: CASSSDSTDTQYF.

This clone was seen more than once but under ten times. Other nucleotide sequences from this sample produce the same CDR3. This chain joins TRBV2 and TRBJ1-5; 12 bases are a match to TRBD1. Germline V gives CDR1 SNHLY, CDR2 FYNNEI. This CDR3 contains 15 residues. J was trimmed by 4 bases and V by 6 bases; bases with no gene match: 4. The CDR3 reads CASRGDRGRNQPQHF. DNA for the CDR3: TGTGCCAGCAGAGGGGACAGGGGGCGAAATCAGCCCCAGCATTTT.

The chain combines TRBV11-2 with TRBJ2-1; tentatively, D is TRBD2 (5 bases). This CDR3 is 17 amino acids long. V was shortened by 1 base and J by 0 bases, with 13 bases between the two germline ends. Germline V gene lookup returns CDR1 SGHAT and CDR2 FQNNGV. CDR3 nucleotide sequence: TGTGCCAGCAGCTTAGGGTATCTAGCTGACTCCTACAATGAGCAGTTCTTC. Translating gives CASSLGYLADSYNEQFF.

The DNA for the CDR3 is TGTGCCAGCAGCTTGGCGGCAGGGGTACGCAATCAGCCCCAGCATTTT. Protein: CASSLAAGVRNQPQHF. This chain connects TRBV5-5 to TRBJ1-5, with a tentative D call TRBD1 (6 bases). Germline values: CDR1 SGHKS, CDR2 YYEKEE (reference sequence). V lost 0 bases and J lost 2, with 12 bases in between. The length of the CDR3 is 16 residues.

This clone came up many times. The rearrangement joins TRBV28 to TRBJ1-1; possibly TRBD1 for D (6 bases). V was clipped by 6 bases and J by 9 bases, with 11 bases between them. Per germline, CDR1 MDHEN and CDR2 SYDVKM. The CDR3 runs 11 residues. In DNA, the CDR3 is TGTGCCAGCAGGGTACAGGGACAAGCTTTCTTT. It encodes CASRVQGQAFF.

This sequence joins TRBV4-3 and TRBJ2-7, with a tentative D call TRBD2 (5 bases). This CDR3 region has 16 residues. The V end was cut by 0 bases, the J end by 6 bases, with 18 bases between. Germline V lookup: CDR1 LGHNA, CDR2 YSLEER. CDR3 in amino acids: CASSQDYSSPTLEQYF. Written as DNA, the CDR3 is TGCGCCAGCAGCCAAGATTATTCTAGCCCTACACTCGAGCAGTACTTC.

This chain joins TRBV28 and TRBJ1-5; D possibly corresponds to TRBD1 (6 bases). The length of the CDR3 is 15 residues. Germline V gene sequence: CDR1 MDHEN, CDR2 SYDVKM. V lost 2 bases to trimming and J lost 2 bases, with 10 bases between them. The CDR3 DNA reads as TGTGCCAGCAGTTTAGCACAGGGTGGCAATCAGCCCCAGCATTTT. Encoded protein: CASSLAQGGNQPQHF.

As for this clone: It is likely a read error, because the conserved phenylalanine at the end of the CDR3 is missing. The chain joins TRBV7-9 to TRBJ2-7; 8 bases agree with TRBD2. Germline CDR1 is SEHNR and CDR2 is FQNEAQ (reference sequence). There are 15 residues in the CDR3. V gave up 1 base and J gave up 4 bases; unmatched junction bases: 6. This CDR3 is CASSLVVSGAYEQYS. In DNA form, the CDR3 reads TGTGCCAGCAGCTTAGTTGTTAGCGGGGCATACGAGCAGTACTCC.

The table lists this clone with a few counts. This sequence joins TRBV15 and TRBJ1-2; TRBD1 matches 10 bases. The ends lost 4 bases at V and 0 bases at J; junction bases unmatched: 5. Germline V gene lookup returns CDR1 LNHNV and CDR2 YYDKDF (reference sequence). The CDR3 totals 16 residues. The CDR3 sequence: CATSKGQGRTNYGYTF. Written as DNA, the CDR3 is TGTGCCACCAGCAAGGGACAGGGGCGAACTAACTATGGCTACACCTTC.

This chain joins TRBV29-1 and TRBJ2-1; tentatively, D is TRBD1 (6 bases). Trimming took off 3 bases at V and 2 bases at J, with 11 bases between the two ends. The V gene's germline CDR1 is SQVTM and CDR2 ANQGSEA. The CDR3 runs 14 residues. The CDR3 DNA is TGCAGCGTTGATAGGCGGACAGCCTACAATGAGCAGTTCTTC. Translating gives CSVDRRTAYNEQFF.

This chain uses TRBV28 with TRBJ2-1, with 7 bases identical to TRBD2. The germline gives CDR1 MDHEN, CDR2 SYDVKM. The CDR3 is 17 amino acids. The ends lost 6 bases at V and 2 bases at J; junction bases unmatched: 13. In DNA, the CDR3 is TGTGCCAGCAGCGCCACCCCACAAGCGGGACCCTACAATGAGCAGTTCTTC. Protein: CASSATPQAGPYNEQFF.

This clone was observed many times. The V gene is TRBV5-1, the J gene TRBJ2-3; TRBD2 aligns across 13 bases. CDR1 and CDR2 from the germline V gene are SGHRS and YFSETQ. The CDR3 loop spans 18 amino acids. V gave up 0 bases and J gave up 1 base; unmatched junction bases: 5. The CDR3 loop reads CASSLGTSGRLGTDTQYF. The CDR3 DNA sequence: TGCGCCAGCAGCTTGGGGACTAGCGGGAGATTGGGCACAGATACGCAGTATTTT.